The 4 T cell receptor beta chains below were found in one sample sequenced in a study of blood T cell repertoires in COVID-19. Clones were sequenced by immunoSEQ multiplex PCR, and TCRdb holds only the in-frame ones, with some missing. The sample includes a few hundred thousand clones, 80% to 90% of them seen just once. The sequenced material came from peripheral blood. Source of these receptors: a woman between 45 and 65 years old with COVID-19, enrolled during active disease.

The rearrangement joins TRBV19 to TRBJ2-3; TRBD2 matches at 11 bases. V trimming: 10 bases; J trimming: 2 bases; junction bases outside the gene matches: 11. Germline assignment: CDR1 LNHDA and CDR2 SQIVND (reference sequence). CDR3 length: 16 residues. CDR3: CATPVPGLAVTDTQYF. CDR3 nucleotide sequence: TGTGCCACCCCCGTACCGGGACTAGCGGTCACAGATACGCAGTATTTT.

This clone has just one count. The chain recombines TRBV30 with TRBJ1-6, with TRBD1 matching over 9 bases. There are 13 residues in the CDR3. The V gene end was trimmed by 4 bases and the J gene end by 9 bases; junction bases not matched to a gene: 4. CDR1 and CDR2 (germline): GTSNPN, SVGIG (reference sequence). The CDR3 nucleotides read TGTGCCTGGAACAACAGGGGGCTTTCACCCCTCCACTTT. Residues: CAWNNRGLSPLHF.

V is TRBV6-5 and J is TRBJ1-5; the D gene is possibly TRBD1 (5 bases). The CDR3 runs 14 residues. The V gene lost 8 bases and the J gene lost 3 bases, with 14 bases spanning the gap. Germline-derived CDR1 and CDR2 are MNHEY and SVGAGI. The CDR3 nucleotides are TGTGCCAGCTCCCCCAGGGCATACAATCAGCCCCAGCATTTT. Residues: CASSPRAYNQPQHF.

At least ten counts were recorded for this clone. This rearrangement joins TRBV5-6 to TRBJ2-2; the D is unclear. CDR1 SGHDT and CDR2 YYEEEE come from the germline V gene. Trimming removed 4 bases from V and 8 bases from J, with 12 bases in between. This CDR3 region has 13 residues. The CDR3: CASSQEVEGELFF. The CDR3 DNA is TGTGCCAGCAGCCAAGAGGTGGAAGGGGAGCTGTTTTTT.